Only one count was recorded for the clone carrying this T cell receptor (beta chain). The sample originates from a study of blood T cell repertoires in COVID-19. At the level of the study: PBMCs, B-cell-depleted T cells, or T cells were the source of the cDNA or gDNA that made up the material.

The repertoire was sequenced with immunoSEQ multiplex PCR; TCRdb's copy has only in-frame clones and lacks some. The repertoire holds about 340,000 clones, with 65% to 85% as singletons. The length of the CDR3 is 17 residues. Deletions cut 0 bases from V and 3 bases from J, with 14 bases between. CDR1 is LGHNA, CDR2 YSLEER, per germline. Sequenced: peripheral blood. The V gene is TRBV4-3, the J gene TRBJ2-2, with unresolved D. The origin of this receptor is a man aged 25 to 40 with active or convalescent COVID-19. In DNA form, the CDR3 reads TGCGCCAGCAGCCAAGATCTCCGAGCCCCCGACACCGGGGAGCTGTTTTTT. Translated: CASSQDLRAPDTGELFF.